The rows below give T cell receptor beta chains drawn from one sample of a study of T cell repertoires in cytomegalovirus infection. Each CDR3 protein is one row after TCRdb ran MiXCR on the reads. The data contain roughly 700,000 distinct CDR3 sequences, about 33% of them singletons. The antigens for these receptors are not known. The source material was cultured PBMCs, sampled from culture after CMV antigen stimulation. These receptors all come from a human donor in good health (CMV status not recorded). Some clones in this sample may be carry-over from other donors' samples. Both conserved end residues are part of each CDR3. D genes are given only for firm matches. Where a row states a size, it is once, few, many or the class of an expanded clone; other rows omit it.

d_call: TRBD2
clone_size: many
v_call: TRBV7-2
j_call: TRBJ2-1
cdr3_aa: CASSLRREGEQFF
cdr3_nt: TGTGCCAGCAGCCTGAGGAGGGAGGGTGAGCAGTTCTTC

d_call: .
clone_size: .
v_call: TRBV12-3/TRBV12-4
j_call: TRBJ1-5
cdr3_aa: CASSFYSWQPQHF
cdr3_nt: TGTGCCAGCAGTTTTTACAGCTGGCAGCCCCAGCATTTT

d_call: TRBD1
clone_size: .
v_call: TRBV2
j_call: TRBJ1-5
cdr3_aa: CASLGTGGGNQPQHF
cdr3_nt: TGTGCCAGCCTGGGGACAGGGGGAGGAAATCAGCCCCAGCATTTT

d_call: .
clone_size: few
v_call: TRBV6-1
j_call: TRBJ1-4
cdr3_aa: CASKTRTDYREKLFF
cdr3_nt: TGTGCCAGCAAAACTCGGACGGACTATCGCGAAAAACTGTTTTTT

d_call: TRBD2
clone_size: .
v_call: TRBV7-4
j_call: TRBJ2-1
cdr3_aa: CASTSRAGAAYNEQFF
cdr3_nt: TGTGCCAGCACCTCCCGAGCGGGAGCAGCCTACAATGAGCAGTTCTTC

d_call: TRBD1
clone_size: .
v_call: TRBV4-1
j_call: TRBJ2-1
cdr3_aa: CALVEGDRGFEQFF
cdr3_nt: TGCGCCCTGGTAGAGGGGGACAGGGGCTTTGAGCAGTTCTTC

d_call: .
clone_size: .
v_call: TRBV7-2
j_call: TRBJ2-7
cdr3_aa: CASSLVGGVEQYF
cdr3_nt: TGTGCCAGCAGCTTAGTGGGCGGGGTCGAGCAGTACTTC

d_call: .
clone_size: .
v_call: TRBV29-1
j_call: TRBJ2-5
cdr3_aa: CSVGPGVETQYF
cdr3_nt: TGCAGCGTGGGACCTGGGGTCGAGACCCAGTACTTC

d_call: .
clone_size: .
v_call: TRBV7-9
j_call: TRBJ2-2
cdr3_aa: CASSHPVGGGELFF
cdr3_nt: TGTGCCAGCAGCCATCCAGTGGGCGGCGGGGAGCTGTTTTTT

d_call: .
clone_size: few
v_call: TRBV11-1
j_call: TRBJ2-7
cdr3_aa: CASSPPDSGTYEQYF
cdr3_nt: TGTGCCAGCAGCCCCCCCGACAGCGGTACCTACGAGCAGTACTTC

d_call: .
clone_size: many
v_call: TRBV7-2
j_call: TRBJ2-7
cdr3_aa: CASSLTTGADEQYF
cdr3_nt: TGTGCCAGCAGCTTAACGACGGGTGCGGACGAGCAGTACTTC

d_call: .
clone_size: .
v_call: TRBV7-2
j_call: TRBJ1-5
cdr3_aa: CASSSGRWGQPQHF
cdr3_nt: TGTGCCAGCAGCTCGGGCCGGTGGGGTCAGCCCCAGCATTTT

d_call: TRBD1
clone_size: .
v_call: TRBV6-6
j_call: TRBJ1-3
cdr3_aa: CASRSGGGNTIYF
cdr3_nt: TGTGCCAGCAGATCAGGGGGCGGAAACACCATATATTTT

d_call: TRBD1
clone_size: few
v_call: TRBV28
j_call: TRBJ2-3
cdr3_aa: CASSLWQGAKETDTQYF
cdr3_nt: TGTGCCAGCAGTTTATGGCAGGGGGCAAAAGAAACAGATACGCAGTATTTT

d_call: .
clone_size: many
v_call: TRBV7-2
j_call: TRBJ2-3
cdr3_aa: CASSLNAIPDTQYF
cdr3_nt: TGTGCCAGCAGCTTAAATGCGATCCCAGATACGCAGTATTTT

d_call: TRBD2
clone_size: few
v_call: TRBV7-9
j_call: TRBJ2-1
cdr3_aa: CASSPLSGSRVNEQFF
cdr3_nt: TGTGCCAGCAGCCCACTTAGCGGGAGCAGGGTGAATGAGCAGTTCTTC

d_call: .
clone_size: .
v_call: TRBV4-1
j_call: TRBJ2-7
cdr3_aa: CASSQGPDSYEQYF
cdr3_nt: TGCGCCAGCAGCCAAGGCCCTGACAGTTACGAGCAGTACTTC

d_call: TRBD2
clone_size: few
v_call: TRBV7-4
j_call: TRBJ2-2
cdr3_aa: CAIHRTSGAMELFF
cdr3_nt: TGTGCCATTCATCGGACTAGCGGGGCTATGGAGCTGTTTTTT

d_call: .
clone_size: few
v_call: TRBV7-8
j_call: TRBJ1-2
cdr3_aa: CASSSFRGPYGYTF
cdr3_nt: TGTGCCAGCAGCTCCTTTCGGGGACCCTATGGCTACACCTTC

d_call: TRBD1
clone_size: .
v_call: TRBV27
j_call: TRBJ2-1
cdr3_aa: CASSPRIRGINEQFF
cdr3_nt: TGTGCCAGCAGTCCTAGAATCAGGGGGATTAATGAGCAGTTCTTC

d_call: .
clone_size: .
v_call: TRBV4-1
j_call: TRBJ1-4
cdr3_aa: CASSQVSQVFQRPNEKLFF
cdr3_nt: TGCGCCAGCAGCCAAGTTTCCCAAGTCTTCCAGAGACCTAATGAAAAACTGTTTTTT

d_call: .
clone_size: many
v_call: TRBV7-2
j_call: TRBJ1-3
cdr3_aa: CASSRPDSGNTIYF
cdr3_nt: TGTGCCAGCAGCCGGCCGGACAGTGGAAACACCATATATTTT

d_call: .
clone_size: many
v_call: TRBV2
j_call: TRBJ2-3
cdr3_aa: CASTASTDTQYF
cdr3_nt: TGTGCCAGCACGGCTAGCACAGATACGCAGTATTTT

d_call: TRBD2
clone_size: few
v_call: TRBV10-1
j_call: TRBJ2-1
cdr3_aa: CASSDLGLAGLNEQFF
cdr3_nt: TGCGCCAGCAGTGATCTTGGACTAGCGGGACTAAATGAGCAGTTCTTC

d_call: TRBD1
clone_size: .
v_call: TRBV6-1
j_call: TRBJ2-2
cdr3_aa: CASRTDRGPKDTGELFF
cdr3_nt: TGTGCCAGCAGAACGGACAGGGGGCCGAAGGACACCGGGGAGCTGTTTTTT

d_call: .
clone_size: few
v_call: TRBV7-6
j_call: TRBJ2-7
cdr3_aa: CASSPTRSEQYF
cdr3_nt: TGTGCCAGCAGCCCCACTAGAAGCGAGCAGTACTTC

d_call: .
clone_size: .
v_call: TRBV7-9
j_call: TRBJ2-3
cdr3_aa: CASRPPSGVSTDTQYF
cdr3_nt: TGTGCCAGCAGACCCCCCTCTGGGGTTTCAACAGATACGCAGTATTTT

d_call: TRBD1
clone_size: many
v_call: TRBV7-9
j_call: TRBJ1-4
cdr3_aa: CASSLRGTGTKLFF
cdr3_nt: TGTGCCAGCAGCTTAAGAGGGACAGGGACTAAACTGTTTTTT

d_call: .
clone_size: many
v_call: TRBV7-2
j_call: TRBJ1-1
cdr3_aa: CASSLEVGTEAFF
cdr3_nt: TGTGCCAGCAGCTTAGAGGTGGGCACTGAAGCTTTCTTT

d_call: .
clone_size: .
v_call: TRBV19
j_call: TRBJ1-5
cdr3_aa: CASSISSGPRNQPQHF
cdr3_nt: TGTGCCAGTAGTATTAGTTCTGGGCCTCGGAATCAGCCCCAGCATTTT